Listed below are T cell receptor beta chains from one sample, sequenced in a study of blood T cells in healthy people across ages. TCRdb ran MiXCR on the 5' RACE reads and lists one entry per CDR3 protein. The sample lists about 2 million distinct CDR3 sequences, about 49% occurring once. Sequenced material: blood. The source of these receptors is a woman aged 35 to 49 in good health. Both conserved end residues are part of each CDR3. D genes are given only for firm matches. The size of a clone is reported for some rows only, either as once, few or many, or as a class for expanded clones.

cdr3_aa: CSARAGTTRGYEQYF
cdr3_nt: TGCAGTGCTAGAGCGGGCACCACGAGGGGTTACGAGCAGTACTTC
j_call: TRBJ2-7
v_call: TRBV20-1
d_call: NA
clone_size: few

cdr3_aa: CSAREGLAGTTQYF
cdr3_nt: TGCAGTGCTAGAGAAGGACTAGCGGGGACGACCCAGTACTTC
j_call: TRBJ2-5
v_call: TRBV20-1
d_call: TRBD2
clone_size: NA

cdr3_aa: CSARGTSGETQYF
cdr3_nt: TGCAGTGCTAGAGGCACTAGCGGCGAGACCCAGTACTTC
j_call: TRBJ2-5
v_call: TRBV20-1
d_call: TRBD2
clone_size: many

cdr3_aa: CASSLAGLAGGSLPQETQYF
cdr3_nt: TGTGCCAGCAGCTTAGCCGGACTAGCGGGGGGGTCCCTCCCTCAAGAGACCCAGTACTTC
j_call: TRBJ2-5
v_call: TRBV7-2
d_call: TRBD2
clone_size: NA

cdr3_aa: CASSFGRRNIQYF
cdr3_nt: TGTGCCAGCAGTTTCGGCCGACGAAACATTCAGTACTTC
j_call: TRBJ2-4
v_call: TRBV12-3/TRBV12-4
d_call: NA
clone_size: NA

cdr3_aa: CSVDGTSGYPQYF
cdr3_nt: TGCAGCGTTGATGGGACTAGCGGTTACCCCCAGTACTTC
j_call: TRBJ2-5
v_call: TRBV29-1
d_call: TRBD2
clone_size: few

cdr3_aa: CATSRELTSGETQYF
cdr3_nt: TGTGCCACCAGCAGAGAACTCACTAGCGGGGAGACCCAGTACTTC
j_call: TRBJ2-5
v_call: TRBV15
d_call: TRBD2
clone_size: few

cdr3_aa: CASSFGNSQGAWETQYF
cdr3_nt: TGCGCCAGCAGCTTCGGGAACAGCCAGGGGGCCTGGGAGACCCAGTACTTC
j_call: TRBJ2-5
v_call: TRBV5-1
d_call: TRBD1
clone_size: NA

cdr3_aa: CAGSLASGVEQYF
cdr3_nt: TGTGCCGGCAGCTTAGCATCAGGGGTCGAGCAGTACTTC
j_call: TRBJ2-7
v_call: TRBV7-9
d_call: NA
clone_size: NA

cdr3_aa: CSVVEGGLGEQYF
cdr3_nt: TGCAGCGTTGTGGAGGGAGGGCTCGGCGAGCAGTACTTC
j_call: TRBJ2-7
v_call: TRBV29-1
d_call: TRBD2
clone_size: many

cdr3_aa: CSVPDRGPPNYGYTF
cdr3_nt: TGCAGCGTTCCCGACAGGGGCCCGCCTAACTATGGCTACACCTTC
j_call: TRBJ1-2
v_call: TRBV29-1
d_call: TRBD1
clone_size: few

cdr3_aa: CASSFTGVGGVETQYF
cdr3_nt: TGTGCCAGCAGTTTCACAGGGGTCGGGGGCGTAGAGACCCAGTACTTC
j_call: TRBJ2-5
v_call: TRBV27
d_call: NA
clone_size: few

cdr3_aa: CASRSWQDGEKLFF
cdr3_nt: TGTGCCAGCAGATCGTGGCAGGATGGTGAAAAACTGTTTTTT
j_call: TRBJ1-4
v_call: TRBV27
d_call: NA
clone_size: NA

cdr3_aa: CASSVEGDEYNEQFF
cdr3_nt: TGTGCCAGCAGCGTAGAGGGGGACGAATACAATGAGCAGTTCTTC
j_call: TRBJ2-1
v_call: TRBV9
d_call: NA
clone_size: once

cdr3_aa: CASSSETRGRWDTQYF
cdr3_nt: TGCGCCAGCAGTAGCGAGACAAGGGGCAGGTGGGATACGCAGTATTTT
j_call: TRBJ2-3
v_call: TRBV5-1
d_call: NA
clone_size: NA

cdr3_aa: CASSLGRSNYEQYF
cdr3_nt: TGTGCCAGCAGCTTAGGGCGGAGCAACTACGAGCAGTACTTC
j_call: TRBJ2-7
v_call: TRBV7-8
d_call: NA
clone_size: few